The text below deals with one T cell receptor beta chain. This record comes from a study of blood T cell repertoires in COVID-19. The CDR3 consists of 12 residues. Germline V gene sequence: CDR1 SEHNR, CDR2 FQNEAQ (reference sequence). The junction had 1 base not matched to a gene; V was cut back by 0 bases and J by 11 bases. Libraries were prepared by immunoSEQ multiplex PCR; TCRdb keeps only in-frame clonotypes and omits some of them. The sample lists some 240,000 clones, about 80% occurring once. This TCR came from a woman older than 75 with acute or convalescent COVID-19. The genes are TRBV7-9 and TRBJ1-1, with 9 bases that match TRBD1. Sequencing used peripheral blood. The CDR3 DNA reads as TGTGCCAGCAGCTTAGCACAGGGGGCGGCTTTCTTT. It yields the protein CASSLAQGAAFF.